One and the same sample provided the 23 T cell receptor beta chains below, sequenced in a study of blood T cell repertoires in COVID-19. Some clones are missing from TCRdb's copy, which holds only in-frame ones; the method was immunoSEQ multiplex PCR. Of roughly 460,000 clones in the sample, about 87% were seen once. Source material: peripheral blood. These receptor sequences come from a man aged 18 to 30 with COVID-19, enrolled during active disease.

The V gene is TRBV6-5, the J gene TRBJ2-3; possibly TRBD1 for D (6 bases). Trimming removed 8 bases at V and 5 bases at J, with 17 bases between. Germline V gene sequence: CDR1 MNHEY, CDR2 SVGAGI. The CDR3 totals 14 residues. CDR3 region: CASQSNSGQDTQYF. The CDR3 DNA sequence: TGTGCCAGCCAATCCAACTCGGGACAAGATACGCAGTATTTT.

The rearrangement links TRBV5-1 to TRBJ1-3, with 9 bases aligning to TRBD1. Germline CDR1 and CDR2: SGHRS and YFSETQ. CDR3 length: 18 amino acids. J was trimmed by 2 bases and V by 4 bases; bases with no gene match: 13. The DNA of the CDR3 is TGCGCCAGCAGCCCTAGTCCCGGGACAGGGATGGCTGGAAACACCATATATTTT. Translated: CASSPSPGTGMAGNTIYF. Together with reference TRBV5-1 and TRBJ1-3, the CDR3 gives the full variable domain: KAGVTQTPRYLIKTRGQQVTLSCSPISGHRSVSWYQQTPGQGLQFLFEYFSETQRNKGNFPGRFSGRQFSNSRSEMNVSTLELGDSALYLCASSPSPGTGMAGNTIYFGEGSWLTVV.

This chain connects TRBV3-1 (or the pseudogene TRBV3-2) to TRBJ2-2; 8 nucleotides line up with TRBD2. The CDR3 totals 15 residues. V shed 8 bases, J shed 2 bases, and the junction held 7 bases outside the gene matches. The germline V gene has CDR1 LGHDT and CDR2 YNNKEL (reference sequence). The CDR3, as DNA: TGTGCCAGCTCCCAGCGGGAGTTTAACACCGGGGAGCTGTTTTTT. This encodes CASSQREFNTGELFF.

This clone has a single count. V usage is TRBV4-2 and J usage is TRBJ1-2, with D possibly TRBD1 on 5 matching bases. Germline-derived CDR1 and CDR2 are LGHNA and YNFKEQ. Trimming shortened V by 1 base and J by 6 bases, and 15 bases separated the two germline ends. The CDR3 spans 15 residues. The CDR3 DNA reads TGTGCCAGCAGCCAAGTATTCAGGGCTATCGATGGCTACACCTTC. Translation: CASSQVFRAIDGYTF.

This sequence joins TRBV9 and TRBJ1-1, with 10 bases aligning to TRBD1. CDR1 and CDR2 (germline): SGDLS, YYNGEE. This CDR3 is built from 19 residues. Germline trimming cut 4 bases from V and 3 bases from J; bases unmatched to any gene: 18. The CDR3, as DNA: TGTGCCAGCAGCCCACAGAATGGGAGACAGGGGGCTCCGGACACTGAAGCTTTCTTT. It yields the protein CASSPQNGRQGAPDTEAFF.

This rearrangement joins TRBV6-6 to TRBJ2-1, with TRBD2 as a possible D gene (6 bases). CDR3 length: 16 amino acids. Per the germline V gene, CDR1 is MNHNY and CDR2 is SVGAGI (reference sequence). Trimming removed 5 bases from V and 8 bases from J, with 22 bases in between. CDR3 DNA: TGTGCCAGCAGTCCGAGGCCGGGTTTCCGCGGGGATGAGCAGTTCTTC. Translation: CASSPRPGFRGDEQFF.

The rearrangement joins TRBV12-5 to TRBJ1-1; TRBD1 matches 9 bases. Germline CDR1 reads LGHNT; CDR2 reads FRNRAP. CDR3 length: 18 residues. The trim removed 5 bases at V and 0 bases at J, leaving 13 bases unmatched. CDR3: CASGQELQGASMNTEAFF. CDR3 DNA: TGTGCTAGTGGTCAAGAATTACAGGGGGCTTCGATGAACACTGAAGCTTTCTTT.

The chain couples TRBV12-1 to TRBJ1-4. TRBV12-1 is assigned pseudogene status. The CDR3 spans 15 residues. The CDR3 sequence: CASSQLRRDAQKLFF. As DNA, the CDR3 is TGTGCCAGCAGCCAACTCCGGCGGGACGCACAAAAACTGTTTTTT.

V is TRBV7-9 and J is TRBJ2-7; D is possibly TRBD2 (5 bases). The germline gives CDR1 SEHNR, CDR2 FQNEAQ (reference sequence). Trimming removed 5 bases from V and 5 bases from J, with 13 bases in between. CDR3 length: 13 amino acids. The CDR3 loop is CASSGLFSDEQYF. CDR3 DNA sequence: TGTGCCAGCAGCGGACTTTTTTCGGACGAGCAGTACTTC.

The chain employs TRBV28 and TRBJ2-6; 8 bases match TRBD1. In germline, CDR1 is MDHEN, CDR2 SYDVKM. The J segment lost 0 bases and the V segment lost 6 bases, leaving 10 bases of the junction unmatched. This CDR3 comprises 18 residues. CDR3 amino acids: CASRQRQGSPSGANVLTF. Here the CDR3 DNA reads TGTGCCAGCAGACAAAGACAGGGGTCTCCCTCTGGGGCCAACGTCCTGACTTTC.

The CDR3 region is CASSPDRGVGQETQYF. CDR3 bases: TGTGCCAGCAGTCCGGACAGGGGAGTCGGCCAAGAGACCCAGTACTTC. This rearrangement joins TRBV28 to TRBJ2-5, with 9 positions matching TRBD1. The J segment lost 1 base and the V segment lost 5 bases, leaving 8 bases of the junction unmatched. The CDR3 totals 16 residues. Germline V lookup: CDR1 MDHEN, CDR2 SYDVKM.

The chain links TRBV19 to TRBJ2-1; 14 nucleotides line up with TRBD2. Trimming removed 5 bases from V and 6 bases from J; junction bases left unmatched: 9. The CDR3 is 17 amino acids. Germline V gives CDR1 LNHDA, CDR2 SQIVND (reference sequence). This chain's CDR3 is CASSPTSGTSGSNEQFF. Here the CDR3 DNA reads TGTGCCAGTAGTCCTACGAGTGGGACTAGCGGGAGCAATGAGCAGTTCTTC.

J is TRBJ2-7 and V is TRBV3-1 (or the pseudogene TRBV3-2); the match to TRBD1 covers 9 bases. After removal of 4 bases from V and 4 bases from J, the junction contained 11 bases not matched to a gene. CDR3 length: 16 amino acids. From germline, CDR1 is LGHDT and CDR2 YNNKEL (reference sequence). CDR3 residues: CASSRSVRDRVYEQYF. For the CDR3, the DNA is TGTGCCAGCAGCCGCTCTGTCCGGGACAGGGTTTACGAGCAGTACTTC.

V gene TRBV5-4 combines with J gene TRBJ2-2; 8 bases align to TRBD1. Trimming took 0 bases from V and 3 from J; bases not matched to a gene: 4. The CDR3 contains 16 residues. Germline-derived CDR1 and CDR2 are SGHNT and YYREEE (reference sequence). DNA of the CDR3: TGTGCCAGCAGCTTGGCTAGGACAGGGTACACCGGGGAGCTGTTTTTT. It is translated as CASSLARTGYTGELFF.

The genes are TRBV6-1 and TRBJ2-7; a possible D gene is TRBD2 (6 bases). V lost 0 bases and J 2 bases, leaving 11 bases between the germline ends. The CDR3 is made up of 15 amino acids. Germline lookup yields CDR1 MNHNS and CDR2 SASEGT. CDR3: CASSEAGGVTYEQYF. Here the CDR3 DNA reads TGTGCCAGCAGTGAAGCTGGAGGGGTGACCTACGAGCAGTACTTC.

The gene calls are TRBV2 and TRBJ2-7; 7 bases agree with TRBD2. Germline loops: CDR1 SNHLY, CDR2 FYNNEI. CDR3 length equals 12 residues. V lost 6 bases and J lost 6; bases outside the gene matches: 5. The DNA of the CDR3 is TGTGCCAGCAGCTGGGGAGGGCTCGAGCAGTACTTC. This sequence encodes CASSWGGLEQYF.

The V and J genes are TRBV7-9 and TRBJ1-3; no clear D. V was pared by 0 bases and J by 0 bases, with 6 bases between. CDR3 size: 15 residues. Per germline, CDR1 SEHNR and CDR2 FQNEAQ (reference sequence). CDR3 sequence: CASSLATASGNTIYF. The CDR3 DNA is TGTGCCAGCAGCTTAGCCACAGCCTCTGGAAACACCATATATTTT. Together with reference TRBV7-9 and TRBJ1-3, the CDR3 gives the full variable domain: DTGVSQNPRHKITKRGQNVTFRCDPISEHNRLYWYRQTLGQGPEFLTYFQNEAQLEKSRLLSDRFSAERPKGSFSTLEIQRTEQGDSAMYLCASSLATASGNTIYFGEGSWLTVV.

The V and J genes are TRBV30 and TRBJ2-7; TRBD1 aligns across 9 bases. From germline, CDR1 is GTSNPN and CDR2 SVGIG (reference sequence). This CDR3 has 14 residues. Trimming removed 2 bases from V and 2 bases from J; junction bases left unmatched: 4. The chain's CDR3 is CAWSRQGVPYEQYF. For the CDR3, the DNA is TGTGCCTGGAGTCGACAGGGGGTCCCCTACGAGCAGTACTTC.

The chain links TRBV19 to TRBJ2-7; D remains ambiguous. The V gene lost 8 bases and the J gene lost 7 bases, with 9 bases spanning the gap. There are 10 residues in the CDR3. Germline V gives CDR1 LNHDA, CDR2 SQIVND (reference sequence). Here the CDR3 DNA reads TGTGCCAGTGTGCGGCAAGAGCAGTACTTC. It translates to CASVRQEQYF.

This chain links TRBV2 with TRBJ1-2; D uncertain. Looked up from germline, CDR1 is SNHLY and CDR2 is FYNNEI. The CDR3 is 12 amino acids. With 8 bases removed from V and 4 bases from J, the gap between germline ends came to 11 bases. The DNA for the CDR3 is TGTGCCAGCCGACCGGGGTTCTATGGCTACACCTTC. It encodes CASRPGFYGYTF.

V and J are TRBV11-2 and TRBJ2-1, with TRBD2 as a possible D gene (6 bases). V lost 7 bases and J lost 7, with 23 bases in between. CDR1 and CDR2 from the germline V gene are SGHAT and FQNNGV. The CDR3 runs 16 residues. CDR3 bases: TGTGCCAGCACCCACGTCGGGAGAGGGATCGTGAATGAGCAGTTCTTC. Its protein is CASTHVGRGIVNEQFF.

This rearrangement joins TRBV28 to TRBJ2-5; 10 bases map to TRBD2. Looked up from germline, CDR1 is MDHEN and CDR2 is SYDVKM. The V and J ends lost 7 bases and 5 bases, in that order; junction bases with no gene match: 7. The CDR3 has 14 amino acids. CDR3 protein: CASTLPSGSETQYF. CDR3 DNA sequence: TGTGCCAGCACCTTACCTAGCGGGAGTGAGACCCAGTACTTC. Full variable domain (outside the CDR3, taken from reference TRBV28 and TRBJ2-5): DVKVTQSSRYLVKRTGEKVFLECVQDMDHENMFWYRQDPGLGLRLIYFSYDVKMKEKGDIPEGYSVSREKKERFSLILESASTNQTSMYLCASTLPSGSETQYFGPGTRLLVL.

The rearrangement uses TRBV5-1 and TRBJ2-3; possibly TRBD1 for D (6 bases). The V end lost 3 bases, the J end lost 5 bases, and 7 bases lay between the germline ends. The CDR3 is 12 amino acids. Germline CDR1 is SGHRS and CDR2 is YFSETQ. The CDR3 sequence: CASSYREDTQYF. CDR3 in DNA: TGCGCCAGCAGCTACAGGGAAGATACGCAGTATTTT.